This entry is about one TCR beta chain. No antigen is known for it. Genomic DNA of every subset was divided equally among multiple immunoSEQ plates. The table came from immunoSEQ multiplex PCR; TCRdb's copy has only in-frame clones and leaves some out. Of 1,400,000 or so clones listed, about 98.5% are singletons. This sample was taken from a study of shared clonotypes between healthy human individuals. Overall study findings and caveats: Tissue TCR repertoires likely differ from these blood-only repertoires.

V lost 3 bases to trimming and J lost 6 bases, with 7 bases between them. The CDR3 consists of 12 residues. This chain uses TRBV5-3 with TRBJ2-1; D not resolved. TRBV5-3 is placed among ORFs of uncertain function. This receptor was taken from a man aged 30 to 39 in good health. Sequenced sample: naive CD4+ T cells sorted from blood. Subset described: CD45RA+ positively selected. The CDR3 loop is CARSSRVNEQFF. As DNA, the CDR3 is TGTGCCAGAAGCTCCCGCGTCAATGAGCAGTTCTTC.